A single T cell receptor (beta chain) is shown here with its context. Its specificity is not known. The data originate from a study of T cells in Graves' hyperthyroidism and ophthalmopathy. General study findings and limits: Blood also contained most expanded thyroid clonotypes above 0.001.

No progression to ophthalmopathy during 18 months of follow-up defined stable disease. The study excluded patients with uncontrolled infection, other autoimmune disease, pregnancy or lactation. It was less than 13 ml of fresh peripheral blood that supplied the PBMCs. Template material for amplifying TCR beta CDR3 regions consisted of RNA transcripts. In the first-round RT-PCR of the TCR CDR3, the HTBI primer set was used. One entry per CDR3 protein, called by TCRdb with MiXCR from the multiplex PCR reads. Of 340,000 or so distinct CDR3 sequences in the sample, 21% were seen once. This TCR was recovered from a woman aged 45-65 years with Graves' hyperthyroidism. The sequenced sample consisted of blood.

This chain's CDR3 is CASSQGREGPTDTQYF. The CDR3 coding sequence is TGTGCCAGCAGCCAAGGGCGGGAGGGCCCAACAGATACGCAGTATTTT. This chain links TRBV12-3 or TRBV12-4 with TRBJ2-3; 9 nucleotides align to TRBD2. The junction had 10 bases not matched to a gene; V was cut back by 6 bases and J by 3 bases. The length of the CDR3 is 16 residues.